This is a list of T cell receptor beta chains from one sample in a study of cytomegalovirus exposure and HLA in healthy donors. Produced via immunoSEQ multiplex PCR; TCRdb's table is partial and in-frame only. The table lists 100,000 or so clones, about four fifths of them singletons. Sequencing was carried out using PBMCs. The receptors were gathered from a man aged 35 to 55 in good health and CMV-seronegative. Both conserved end residues are part of each CDR3. Each record gives: CDR3 protein, CDR3 DNA, clone size, D gene, V gene, J gene. D genes are given only for firm matches. The size field is filled for only some rows; it gives once, few, many or a size class.

CASSGTGTSGGAAKNIQYF	TGTGCCAGCAGTGGAACCGGGACTAGCGGGGGGGCGGCCAAAAACATTCAGTACTTC	-	TRBD2	TRBV6-1	TRBJ2-4
CASSEGPTGELFF	TGTGCCAGCAGTGAAGGGCCCACCGGGGAGCTGTTTTTT	few	-	TRBV2	TRBJ2-2
CASSWAQGGTGELFF	TGTGCCAGCAGCTGGGCTCAGGGTGGCACCGGGGAGCTGTTTTTT	-	-	TRBV11-2	TRBJ2-2
CASSQDLLAPKNIQYF	TGTGCCAGCAGCCAAGATCTTCTGGCCCCAAAAAACATTCAGTACTTC	-	-	TRBV4-2	TRBJ2-4
CASSEEGAVRRAFF	TGTGCCAGCAGTGAAGAGGGAGCCGTTAGAAGAGCTTTCTTT	-	-	TRBV2	TRBJ1-1
CATSRATGSNTEAFF	TGTGCCACCAGCAGAGCCACAGGGTCGAACACTGAAGCTTTCTTT	-	-	TRBV15	TRBJ1-1
CASSQGAGPSYGYTF	TGCGCCAGCAGCCAAGGCGCGGGCCCCTCTTATGGCTACACCTTC	-	-	TRBV4-1	TRBJ1-2
CASTPTVMNTEAFF	TGTGCCAGTACCCCGACAGTAATGAACACTGAAGCTTTCTTT	once	-	TRBV19	TRBJ1-1
CASSLGAKGYTF	TGTGCCAGCAGTCTAGGGGCGAAAGGCTACACCTTC	few	-	TRBV7-2	TRBJ1-2
CASYRELNTEAFF	TGTGCCAGTTACAGGGAATTGAACACTGAAGCTTTCTTT	few	-	TRBV2	TRBJ1-1
CASSRTSGRDEQFF	TGTGCCAGCAGTAGAACTAGCGGGAGGGATGAGCAGTTCTTC	few	TRBD2	TRBV6-4	TRBJ2-1
CASSPGSREAHEQYF	TGTGCCAGCAGCCCCGGAAGCAGGGAGGCCCACGAGCAGTACTTC	-	-	TRBV7-9	TRBJ2-7
CASSQLTGLAGYTF	TGTGCCAGCAGCCAATTGACAGGTCTAGCTGGCTACACCTTC	-	-	TRBV14	TRBJ1-2
CASSRPGTTLYNEQFF	TGCGCCAGCAGCCGACCGGGGACTACCCTCTACAATGAGCAGTTCTTC	-	TRBD2	TRBV4-3	TRBJ2-1
CASSLWGTSLYEQYF	TGTGCCAGCAGTTTATGGGGGACTAGCCTCTACGAGCAGTACTTC	-	TRBD2	TRBV27	TRBJ2-7
CASSEDRGYEQYF	TGTGCCAGCAGCGAGGACAGGGGATACGAGCAGTACTTC	-	TRBD1	TRBV7-3	TRBJ2-7
CASSLTQGRGAKNIQYF	TGTGCCAGCAGCTTAACGCAGGGTCGTGGCGCCAAAAACATTCAGTACTTC	-	-	TRBV7-3	TRBJ2-4
CASSLVIGAGGEQYF	TGTGCCAGCAGCTTAGTTATAGGGGCAGGGGGCGAGCAGTACTTC	-	TRBD1	TRBV11-2	TRBJ2-7
CASSLVAGVTDTQYF	TGCGCCAGCAGCTTGGTTGCGGGGGTCACAGATACGCAGTATTTT	-	TRBD2	TRBV5-1	TRBJ2-3
CASSFGTGGIGANVLTF	TGTGCCAGCAGCTTTGGGACAGGGGGCATAGGGGCCAACGTCCTGACTTTC	once	TRBD1	TRBV14	TRBJ2-6
CASGPARGLAGYTF	TGTGCTAGTGGTCCCGCCCGGGGGTTGGCTGGCTACACCTTC	-	-	TRBV12-5	TRBJ1-2
CASSARQETSYEQYF	TGTGCCAGCAGCGCCCGACAGGAGACCTCCTACGAGCAGTACTTC	few	-	TRBV21-1	TRBJ2-7
CASSPFGANVLTF	TGTGCCAGCAGCCCCTTTGGGGCCAACGTCCTGACTTTC	-	-	TRBV6-5	TRBJ2-6
CASRGRRHEQYF	TGTGCCTCCAGGGGGCGCAGGCACGAGCAGTACTTC	once	TRBD1	TRBV25-1	TRBJ2-7
CASSQAGLQYNEQFF	TGTGCCAGCAGCCAAGCCGGACTACAATACAATGAGCAGTTCTTC	-	-	TRBV4-2	TRBJ2-1
CASKGRGNTGNQPQHF	TGTGCCAGTAAAGGTCGGGGGAACACGGGCAATCAGCCCCAGCATTTT	few	-	TRBV19	TRBJ1-5
CASSGLGGDSSYEQYF	TGTGCCAGCAGTGGTCTTGGAGGGGACAGCTCCTACGAGCAGTACTTC	-	-	TRBV27	TRBJ2-7
CASSFSAGGRQFF	TGTGCCAGCAGTTTTTCAGCGGGAGGCCGGCAGTTCTTC	-	TRBD2	TRBV28	TRBJ2-1
CASSTKAGPLNTEAFF	TGTGCCAGCAGCACAAAAGCGGGACCGTTGAACACTGAAGCTTTCTTT	-	-	TRBV5-4	TRBJ1-1
CASSGTSGLGEQFF	TGTGCCAGCAGCGGGACTAGCGGACTCGGCGAGCAGTTCTTC	-	TRBD2	TRBV6-5	TRBJ2-1
CASSLAQGLAGGETQYF	TGTGCCAGCAGCTTGGCCCAGGGACTAGCGGGAGGGGAGACCCAGTACTTC	-	TRBD2	TRBV5-8	TRBJ2-5
CAWSALAAEQYF	TGTGCCTGGAGTGCCCTAGCTGCCGAGCAGTACTTC	-	-	TRBV30	TRBJ2-7
CASSRGTDSYEQYF	TGTGCCAGCAGCCGAGGGACAGATTCCTACGAGCAGTACTTC	once	TRBD1	TRBV4-2	TRBJ2-7
CASTGTVSSPLHF	TGTGCCAGTACCGGGACAGTGAGTTCACCCCTCCACTTT	-	TRBD1	TRBV28	TRBJ1-6
CASSQGEEPGSSYNEQFF	TGCGCCAGCAGCCAAGGGGAGGAGCCAGGGAGCTCCTACAATGAGCAGTTCTTC	few	-	TRBV4-1	TRBJ2-1
CASKENSNTEAFF	TGCGCCAGCAAGGAGAACTCTAACACTGAAGCTTTCTTT	few	-	TRBV5-1	TRBJ1-1
CAWSVGSSYEQYF	TGTGCCTGGAGTGTGGGCAGCTCCTACGAGCAGTACTTC	-	-	TRBV30	TRBJ2-7
CASSYPTSGGYEQYF	TGTGCCAGCAGTTACCCCACTAGCGGGGGGTACGAGCAGTACTTC	-	TRBD2	TRBV6-5	TRBJ2-7
CASSPAPRGGLGYNEQFF	TGTGCCAGCAGCCCGGCTCCCCGGGGGGGACTCGGCTACAATGAGCAGTTCTTC	-	TRBD2	TRBV7-9	TRBJ2-1
CASSDRETYEQYF	TGTGCCAGCAGTGATCGGGAAACCTACGAGCAGTACTTC	-	-	TRBV2	TRBJ2-7
CASSSYGGAPGELFF	TGTGCCAGCAGCTCCTACGGGGGGGCCCCCGGGGAGCTGTTTTTT	few	TRBD2	TRBV7-3	TRBJ2-2
CASSPEVTDTQYF	TGTGCCAGCTCACCAGAGGTAACAGATACGCAGTATTTT	-	-	TRBV18	TRBJ2-3
CASGPNRGRPYEQYF	TGTGCTAGTGGTCCCAACAGGGGGCGGCCCTACGAGCAGTACTTC	-	TRBD1	TRBV12-5	TRBJ2-7
CASSRGGQGYQPQHF	TGTGCCAGTAGTAGGGGCGGACAGGGTTATCAGCCCCAGCATTTT	-	TRBD1	TRBV19	TRBJ1-5
CASSANQRQPQHF	TGTGCCAGCAGCGCGAATCAACGGCAGCCCCAGCATTTT	-	-	TRBV9	TRBJ1-5
CASSPGGRGDTQYF	TGCGCCAGCAGCCCGGGCGGGAGAGGAGATACGCAGTATTTT	-	TRBD2	TRBV5-1	TRBJ2-3
CATSRAGLSTGELFF	TGTGCCACCAGCAGAGCCGGACTTTCAACAGGGGAGCTGTTTTTT	few	-	TRBV15	TRBJ2-2
CASSLRQGTNSPLHF	TGCGCCAGCAGCTTGCGACAGGGGACTAATTCACCCCTCCACTTT	once	TRBD1	TRBV5-1	TRBJ1-6
CASSEAAGDQETQYF	TGTGCCAGCAGTGAAGCGGCAGGGGACCAAGAGACCCAGTACTTC	few	-	TRBV6-1	TRBJ2-5
CASSDSPSGRYEQYF	TGTGCCAGCAGTGATAGTCCTAGCGGCAGATACGAGCAGTACTTC	-	TRBD2	TRBV25-1	TRBJ2-7
CASREGLAGGATPTDTQYF	TGTGCCAGCAGGGAAGGACTAGCGGGGGGCGCCACCCCCACAGATACGCAGTATTTT	-	TRBD2	TRBV6-1	TRBJ2-3
CASSVAQRRYQETQYF	TGTGCCAGCAGCGTAGCCCAGCGGAGGTACCAAGAGACCCAGTACTTC	-	-	TRBV9	TRBJ2-5
CASSLLSGQQPQHF	TGTGCCAGCAGCTTGTTGTCAGGGCAGCAGCCCCAGCATTTT	-	-	TRBV5-6	TRBJ1-5
CASSLVGTLNTGELFF	TGTGCCAGCAGCTTAGTAGGGACTTTGAACACCGGGGAGCTGTTTTTT	-	-	TRBV7-8	TRBJ2-2
CASSLQGVGTEAFF	TGTGCCAGCAGTTTACAGGGGGTTGGTACTGAAGCTTTCTTT	-	TRBD1	TRBV27	TRBJ1-1
CASSYLSTDTQYF	TGTGCCAGTAGCTATCTTAGCACAGATACGCAGTATTTT	-	-	TRBV19	TRBJ2-3
CASSQDMRANTEAFF	TGCGCCAGCAGCCAAGATATGAGGGCGAACACTGAAGCTTTCTTT	-	-	TRBV4-3	TRBJ1-1